Here is one T cell receptor (beta chain) with its context. The data belong to a study of cytomegalovirus exposure and HLA in healthy donors. The CDR3 length is 14 residues. CDR1 and CDR2 (germline): SGHDT, YYEEEE. Trimming cost V 4 bases and J 5 bases; bases outside gene matches: 4. 60 Vbeta and 13 Jbeta primers were used in PCR. The assay was immunoSEQ multiplex PCR, and TCRdb's table has in-frame clones only and misses some. The repertoire consists of approximately 170,000 clones, with around 75% occurring once and the leading ten covering 4.9%. This TCR derives from a male donor in good health and CMV-seronegative. The sequenced sample consisted of PBMCs. The V call is TRBV5-6, the J call TRBJ1-5; 9 nucleotides line up with TRBD1. CDR3 protein: CASSVGQGYQPQHF. The CDR3 region has the DNA TGTGCCAGCAGCGTGGGACAGGGCTATCAGCCCCAGCATTTT.